This T cell receptor beta chain came from a study of CD8 T cells in Susac syndrome. V lost 5 bases to trimming and J lost 8 bases, with 13 bases between them. The germline CDR1 and CDR2 sequences are SGHVS and FNYEAQ. The CDR3 has 14 amino acids. Random hexamers served to reverse transcribe about 0.45 to 1 ug RNA. TCRdb re-called the immunoSEQ multiplex PCR reads through MiXCR, storing one row per CDR3 protein. The sample has 130,000 to 150,000 distinct CDR3 sequences; 94% are singletons. The specimen was CD8+ T cells from PBMCs. This chain links TRBV7-6 with TRBJ2-6; D is perhaps TRBD1 (6 bases). This TCR derives from a human donor in good health. Written as DNA, the CDR3 is TGTGCCAGCAGCCCTGGCGACAGGCCCAACGTCCTGACTTTC. This translates into CASSPGDRPNVLTF.